The clone carrying this T cell receptor beta chain came up many times. Its antigen is unknown. This sample was taken from a study of T cell repertoires in cytomegalovirus infection. Whole-study findings and limits: The response measured ex vivo was dominated by TCR beta clonotypes (HLA-C-restricted and CMV-specific).

The CDR3 runs to 14 residues. Germline-derived CDR1 and CDR2 are SGHTA and FQGNSA. Unmatched junction bases numbered 8, after V lost 4 bases and J lost 7 bases. One entry per CDR3 protein results from TCRdb running MiXCR on the reads. The data contain around 270,000 distinct CDR3 sequences, 8% to 9.5% of them singletons. Sequenced input: PBMCs. The TCR originated in a human donor in good health (CMV status not recorded). Some clones in this sample may be carry-over from other donors' samples. The chain recombines TRBV7-2 with TRBJ1-1; 8 bases are a match to TRBD1. The CDR3 reads CASSSGQGNGEAFF. Here the CDR3 DNA reads TGTGCCAGCAGCTCAGGACAGGGAAATGGTGAAGCTTTCTTT. The whole variable domain, filled in from reference TRBV7-2 and TRBJ1-1, reads GAGVSQSPSNKVTEKGKDVELRCDPISGHTALYWYRQSLGQGLEFLIYFQGNSAPDKSGLPSDRFSAERTGGSVSTLTIQRTQQEDSAVYLCASSSGQGNGEAFFGQGTRLTVV.